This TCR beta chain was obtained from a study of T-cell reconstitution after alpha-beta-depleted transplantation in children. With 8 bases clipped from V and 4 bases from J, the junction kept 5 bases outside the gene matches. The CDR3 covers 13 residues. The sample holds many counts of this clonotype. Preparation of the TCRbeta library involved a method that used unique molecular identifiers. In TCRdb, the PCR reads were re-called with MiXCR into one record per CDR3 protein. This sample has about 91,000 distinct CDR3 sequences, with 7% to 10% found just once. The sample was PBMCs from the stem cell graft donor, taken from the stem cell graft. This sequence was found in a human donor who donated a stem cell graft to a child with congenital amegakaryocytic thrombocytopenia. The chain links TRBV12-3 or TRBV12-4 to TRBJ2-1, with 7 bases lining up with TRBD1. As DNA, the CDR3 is TGTGCCAGCGGCAGGGGACAGTACAATGAGCAGTTCTTC. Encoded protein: CASGRGQYNEQFF.